This TCR beta chain derives from a study of memory CD4+ T cells and cytomegalovirus serostatus. Notes on this clone: The antigen remains undetermined.

Study-level findings and limits: CD4+ memory repertoires contained about two fifths of the 164 reported CMV TCRbeta sequences.

The data were produced by immunoSEQ multiplex PCR, yet TCRdb's version contains in-frame clones alone and is incomplete. The data show around 45,000 clones, with under 85% seen just once and under 0.7% held by the top ten. The CDR3 spans 13 residues. Germline V CDR1 and CDR2: MGHDK, SYGVNS. V lost 0 bases and J lost 6, with 5 bases in between. The sort gate was single viable CD3+CD4+CD8-CD45RO+ cells for memory CD4+ T cells. Positive selection with CD4 microbeads enriched total CD4+ T cells. The source material was memory CD4+ T cells from blood. The receptor's source is an adult in good health and CMV-seronegative. V and J are TRBV25-1 and TRBJ2-2; weak D call: TRBD2 (5 bases). CDR3: CASSEYGAGELFF. The CDR3 DNA is TGTGCCAGCAGTGAATACGGGGCCGGGGAGCTGTTTTTT.